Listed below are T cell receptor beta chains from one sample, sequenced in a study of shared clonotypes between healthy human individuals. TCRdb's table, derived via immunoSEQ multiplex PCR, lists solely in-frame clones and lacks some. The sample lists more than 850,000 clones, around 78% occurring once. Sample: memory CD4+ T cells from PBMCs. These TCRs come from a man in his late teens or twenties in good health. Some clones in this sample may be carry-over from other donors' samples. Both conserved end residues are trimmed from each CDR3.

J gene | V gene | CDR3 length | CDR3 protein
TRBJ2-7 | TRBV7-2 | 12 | ASSFSGPSNEQY
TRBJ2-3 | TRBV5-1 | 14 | ASSRGQGAAGDTQY
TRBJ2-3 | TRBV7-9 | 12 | ASTPGYSTDTQY
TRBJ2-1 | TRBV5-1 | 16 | ASTLSLTTNFGYNEQF
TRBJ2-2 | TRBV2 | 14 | ASSARLAGGTGELF
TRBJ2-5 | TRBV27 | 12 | ASAKSRGQETQY
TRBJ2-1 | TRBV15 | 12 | ATQAGGRGNEQF
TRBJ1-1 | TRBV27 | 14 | ASSSPGQGVSTEAF
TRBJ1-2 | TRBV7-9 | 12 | ASSFNTLGEGYT
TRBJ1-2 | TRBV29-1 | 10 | SDWTGFGGYT
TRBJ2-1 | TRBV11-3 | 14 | ASSLGRTSGTNEQF
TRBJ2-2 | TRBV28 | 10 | ASSLNTGELF
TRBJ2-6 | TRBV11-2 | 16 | ASSFWGQNTPGANVLT
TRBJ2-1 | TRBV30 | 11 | AWSGSSRNEQF
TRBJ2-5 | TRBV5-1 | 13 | ASSLQGGNQETQY
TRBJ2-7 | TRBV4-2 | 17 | ASSPKTYSSSGGPYEQY
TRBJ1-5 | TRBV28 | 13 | ASSLFGDSNQPQH
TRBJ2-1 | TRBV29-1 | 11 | SVHRQGMEEQF
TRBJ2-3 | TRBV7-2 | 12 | ASSSFGQLDTQY
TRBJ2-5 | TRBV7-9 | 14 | ASSLGSTRRGAAQY
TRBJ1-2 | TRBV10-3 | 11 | AISEQGGYGYT
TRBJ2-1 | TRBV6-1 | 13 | ASSATSVYYNEQF
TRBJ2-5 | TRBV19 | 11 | ASSIAWYETQY
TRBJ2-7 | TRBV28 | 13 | ASSLGGGTSYEQY
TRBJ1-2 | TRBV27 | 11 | ASSLGGTGGYT